These 15 T cell receptor beta chains share one sample of origin, sequenced in a study of control samples from healthy donors and cancer patients. The data were produced by immunoSEQ multiplex PCR, yet TCRdb's version contains in-frame clones alone and is incomplete. The table includes some 110,000 clones, over 75% detected once. The material sequenced was PBMCs. These receptors were obtained from a woman aged 50 to 60 with colorectal cancer.

This chain links TRBV6-6 with TRBJ2-7; D is possibly TRBD1 (5 bases). Germline V lookup: CDR1 MNHNY, CDR2 SVGAGI (reference sequence). The length of the CDR3 is 15 residues. Between the trimmed V and J ends, which lost 5 bases and 3 bases, there was a span of 17 bases. In nucleotides, the CDR3 is TGTGCCAGCAGTCCCCGCCCCCGCAGGGACTACGAGCAGTACTTC. This codes for CASSPRPRRDYEQYF.

The chain combines TRBV19 with TRBJ1-5, with D possibly TRBD1 on 6 matching bases. Germline values: CDR1 LNHDA, CDR2 SQIVND (reference sequence). The CDR3 is 16 amino acids. V was trimmed by 4 bases and J by 0 bases, leaving 13 bases between them. The DNA of the CDR3 is TGTGCCAGTAGTACCCCAACAGGGCGTAGCAATCAGCCCCAGCATTTT. Translation: CASSTPTGRSNQPQHF.

The chain employs TRBV5-5 and TRBJ1-2; TRBD1 agrees at 8 bases. J lost 6 bases, V lost 1 base, and 2 bases had no gene match. This CDR3 spans 13 amino acids. Per germline, CDR1 SGHKS and CDR2 YYEKEE (reference sequence). CDR3 residues: CASSLQGADGYTF. In DNA, the CDR3 is TGTGCCAGCAGCTTGCAGGGGGCAGATGGCTACACCTTC.

The V call is TRBV15, the J call TRBJ2-1; D perhaps matches TRBD2 (5 bases). The germline CDR1 and CDR2 sequences are LNHNV and YYDKDF (reference sequence). CDR3 length equals 15 residues. Trimming stripped 6 bases from V and 8 bases from J, with 20 bases between. CDR3 residues: CATSGDREGLYEQFF. The CDR3 coding sequence is TGTGCCACCAGTGGGGATCGCGAGGGCCTCTATGAGCAGTTCTTC. Full variable domain (rest looked up from reference TRBV15 and TRBJ2-1): DAMVIQNPRYQVTQFGKPVTLSCSQTLNHNVMYWYQQKSSQAPKLLFHYYDKDFNNEADTPDNFQSRRPNTSFCFLDIRSPGLGDTAMYLCATSGDREGLYEQFFGPGTRLTVL.

The chain couples TRBV19 to TRBJ2-1; TRBD2 matches at 11 bases. This CDR3 is 13 amino acids long. In germline, CDR1 is LNHDA, CDR2 SQIVND (reference sequence). The V and J ends lost 10 bases and 9 bases, in that order; junction bases with no gene match: 8. CDR3 sequence: CATLAGGPGEQFF. The CDR3 region has the DNA TGTGCCACCTTAGCGGGGGGGCCCGGTGAGCAGTTCTTC.

In its sample, this clone was seen once. The chain is built from TRBV5-1 and TRBJ2-3; D uncertain. Trimming stripped 3 bases from V and 3 bases from J, with 8 bases between. Germline CDR1 reads SGHRS; CDR2 reads YFSETQ. The CDR3 totals 13 residues. The CDR3 loop reads CASSYSATDTQYF. CDR3 DNA: TGCGCCAGCAGCTACTCCGCTACAGATACGCAGTATTTT.

This clone was recorded a few times. The rearrangement joins TRBV11-2 to TRBJ1-2, with D perhaps matching TRBD1 (6 bases). Germline V gene lookup returns CDR1 SGHAT and CDR2 FQNNGV. The CDR3 is 14 amino acids. V gave up 5 bases and J gave up 2 bases, with 12 bases separating them. The CDR3 bases are TGTGCCAGCAGCCAAGACAGGATGAACTATGGCTACACCTTC. This sequence encodes CASSQDRMNYGYTF.

The chain has TRBV7-3 and TRBJ2-2; no clear D. This CDR3 contains 16 residues. Germline V lookup: CDR1 SGHTA, CDR2 FQGTGA. V lost 5 bases and J lost 0, with 13 bases in between. The DNA for the CDR3 is TGTGCCAGCAGCCGCTTAGGTCCCGCGAACACCGGGGAGCTGTTTTTT. It translates to CASSRLGPANTGELFF. The variable domain in full, with the rest retrieved from reference TRBV7-3 and TRBJ2-2, is GAGVSQTPSNKVTEKGKYVELRCDPISGHTALYWYRQSLGQGPEFLIYFQGTGAADDSGLPNDRFFAVRPEGSVSTLKIQRTERGDSAVYLCASSRLGPANTGELFFGEGSRLTVL.

The chain has TRBV29-1 and TRBJ2-7, with D hard to call. The V gene's germline CDR1 is SQVTM and CDR2 ANQGSEA. V gave up 1 base and J gave up 1 base, with 8 bases separating them. This CDR3 is 13 amino acids long. As DNA, the CDR3 is TGCAGCGTTGAAGTCCAGAGATCCTACGAGCAGTACTTC. It encodes CSVEVQRSYEQYF.

The chain recombines TRBV5-1 with TRBJ1-6; D is possibly TRBD1 (6 bases). The CDR3 is 16 residues long. In germline, CDR1 is SGHRS, CDR2 YFSETQ. Trimming left V 4 bases short and J 6 bases short, with 17 bases between. The CDR3 DNA reads as TGCGCCAGCAGCATAACCCTCGGGACAAGTAATTCACCCCTCCACTTT. Translation gives CASSITLGTSNSPLHF.

The chain carries TRBV18 and TRBJ1-2; a possible D gene is TRBD1 (5 bases). The ends were cut back, 2 bases at V and 4 bases at J, with 17 bases in the middle. The CDR3 has 16 residues. The germline gives CDR1 KGHSH, CDR2 LQKENI. The CDR3 is CASSPWERTNSYGYTF. CDR3 nucleotides: TGTGCCAGCTCACCATGGGAGCGGACAAACTCCTATGGCTACACCTTC.

J is TRBJ1-2 and V is TRBV5-1; D not certain. V was shortened by 4 bases and J by 6 bases, with 22 bases between the two germline ends. Germline values: CDR1 SGHRS, CDR2 YFSETQ. This CDR3 has 16 amino acids. CDR3 coding DNA: TGCGCCAGCAGCGTTACCTCTGGCGCCGGGAATCATGGCTACACCTTC. It specifies CASSVTSGAGNHGYTF.

The V and J genes are TRBV2 and TRBJ2-5, with D unresolved. Germline CDR1 is SNHLY and CDR2 is FYNNEI. CDR3 length: 14 amino acids. Trimming removed 2 bases at V and 2 bases at J, with 9 bases between. For the CDR3, the DNA is TGTGCCAGCAGTGAACTCTTGGGACAAGAGACCCAGTACTTC. Protein: CASSELLGQETQYF. The full variable domain, rest sourced from reference TRBV2 and TRBJ2-5, is EPEVTQTPSHQVTQMGQEVILRCVPISNHLYFYWYRQILGQKVEFLVSFYNNEISEKSEIFDDQFSVERPDGSNFTLKIRSTKLEDSAMYFCASSELLGQETQYFGPGTRLLVL.

The genes are TRBV6-6 and TRBJ2-7; 9 bases map to TRBD1. Trimming removed 7 bases from V and 1 base from J; junction bases left unmatched: 5. The CDR3 loop spans 14 amino acids. Germline V CDR1 and CDR2: MNHNY, SVGAGI (reference sequence). CDR3 in DNA: TGTGCCAGCACTCAGGACAGGGGTTCCTACGAGCAGTACTTC. Protein: CASTQDRGSYEQYF.

This clone was counted a single time. The chain combines TRBV10-3 with TRBJ1-2; a weak D match, TRBD1 (6 bases). Germline lookup yields CDR1 ENHRY and CDR2 SYGVKD. V was clipped by 2 bases and J by 7 bases, with 14 bases between them. There are 14 residues in the CDR3. In DNA form, the CDR3 reads TGTGCCATCAGTGAGCCTCGGGACACGCTTGGCTACACCTTC. Its protein is CAISEPRDTLGYTF.